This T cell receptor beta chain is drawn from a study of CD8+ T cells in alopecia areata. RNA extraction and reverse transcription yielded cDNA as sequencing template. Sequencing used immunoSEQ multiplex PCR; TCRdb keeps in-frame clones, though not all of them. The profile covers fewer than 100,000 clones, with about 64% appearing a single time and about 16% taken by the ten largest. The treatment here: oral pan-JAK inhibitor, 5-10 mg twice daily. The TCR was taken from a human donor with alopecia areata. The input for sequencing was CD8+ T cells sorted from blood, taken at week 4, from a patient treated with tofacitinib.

The CDR3 DNA follows: TGCGCCAGCAGCTCGACAGGTGGGGGAACTGAAGCTTTCTTT. Protein sequence: CASSSTGGGTEAFF. V usage is TRBV5-1 and J usage is TRBJ1-1, with D possibly matching TRBD1 (6 bases). Deletions cut 3 bases from V and 5 bases from J, with 14 bases between. CDR3 size: 14 residues. Germline V gene sequence: CDR1 SGHRS, CDR2 YFSETQ.